This T cell receptor (beta chain) appears in the sequencing data of a study of cytomegalovirus exposure and HLA in healthy donors. The J segment lost 0 bases and the V segment lost 3 bases, leaving 14 bases of the junction unmatched. Germline V gives CDR1 SGHDN, CDR2 FVKESK. The CDR3 runs to 20 residues. It was with 60 Vbeta and 13 Jbeta primers that the PCR ran. The table came from immunoSEQ multiplex PCR; TCRdb's copy has only in-frame clones and leaves some out. This sample has over 200,000 clones, with approximately 82% found just once. The sample was PBMCs. The chain has TRBV14 and TRBJ2-1; 10 bases line up with TRBD2. The source is a male donor in good health and CMV-seronegative. DNA of the CDR3: TGTGCCAGCAGCCACCGTTTAGCGGGAGGCCGGCTTAGCTCCTACAATGAGCAGTTCTTC. This gives the protein CASSHRLAGGRLSSYNEQFF.